This TCR beta chain was found in a study of graft-versus-host responses after intestinal transplantation. Study-wide results and limits: Allografts of patients with graft-donor T cell macrochimerism showed high graft-versus-host to host-versus-graft clone ratios.

To note about this clone: Its target is unknown.

CDR1 is MNHEY and CDR2 is SVGAGI in the germline V gene. The CDR3 has 11 residues. Trimming removed 6 bases from V and 6 bases from J, with 5 bases in between. Libraries were prepared by immunoSEQ multiplex PCR; TCRdb keeps only in-frame clonotypes and omits some of them. The data show over 100,000 clones, about 92% seen once. The receptor's source is a human donor who was the organ donor for an intestinal transplant. V usage is TRBV6-5 and J usage is TRBJ2-2, with D unclear. Sample: unstimulated CD8+ T cells sorted from spleen or lymph node cells, taken before transplant. The DNA of the CDR3 is TGTGCCAGCAGAAACTCCGGGGAGCTGTTTTTT. As protein: CASRNSGELFF.